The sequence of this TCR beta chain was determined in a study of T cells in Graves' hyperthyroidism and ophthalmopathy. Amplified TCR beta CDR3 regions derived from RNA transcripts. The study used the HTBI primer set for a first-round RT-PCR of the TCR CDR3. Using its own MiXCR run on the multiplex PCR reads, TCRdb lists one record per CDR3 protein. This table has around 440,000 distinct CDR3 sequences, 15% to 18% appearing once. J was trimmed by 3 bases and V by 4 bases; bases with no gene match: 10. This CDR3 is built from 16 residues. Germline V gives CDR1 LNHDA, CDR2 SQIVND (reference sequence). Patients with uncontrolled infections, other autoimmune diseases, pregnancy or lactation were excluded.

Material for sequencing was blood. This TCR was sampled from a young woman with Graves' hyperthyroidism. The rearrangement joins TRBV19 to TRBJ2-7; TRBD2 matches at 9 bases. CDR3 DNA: TGTGCCAGTAGTAACCCTCTAGCGGGAAAGGTCTACGAGCAGTACTTC. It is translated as CASSNPLAGKVYEQYF. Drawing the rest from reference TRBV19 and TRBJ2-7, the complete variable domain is DGGITQSPKYLFRKEGQNVTLSCEQNLNHDAMYWYRQDPGQGLRLIYYSQIVNDFQKGDIAEGYSVSREKKESFPLTVTSAQKNPTAFYLCASSNPLAGKVYEQYFGPGTRLTVT.